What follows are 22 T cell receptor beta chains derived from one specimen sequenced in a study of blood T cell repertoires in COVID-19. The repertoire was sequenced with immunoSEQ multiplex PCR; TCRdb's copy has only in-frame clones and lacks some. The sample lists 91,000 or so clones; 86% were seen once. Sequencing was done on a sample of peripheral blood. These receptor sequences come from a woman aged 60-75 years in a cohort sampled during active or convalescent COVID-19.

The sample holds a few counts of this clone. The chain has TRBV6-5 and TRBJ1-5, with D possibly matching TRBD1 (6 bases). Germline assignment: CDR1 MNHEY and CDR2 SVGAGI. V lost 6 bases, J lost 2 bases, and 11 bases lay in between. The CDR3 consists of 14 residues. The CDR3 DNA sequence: TGTGCCAGCAGGGGTGGGGGCCGCAATCAGCCCCAGCATTTT. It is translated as CASRGGGRNQPQHF.

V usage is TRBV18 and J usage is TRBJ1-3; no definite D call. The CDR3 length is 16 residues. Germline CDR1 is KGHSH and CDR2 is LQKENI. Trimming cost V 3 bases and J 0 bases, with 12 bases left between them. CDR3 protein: CASSPRETASGNTIYF. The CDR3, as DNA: TGTGCCAGCTCACCGCGCGAAACAGCCTCTGGAAACACCATATATTTT.

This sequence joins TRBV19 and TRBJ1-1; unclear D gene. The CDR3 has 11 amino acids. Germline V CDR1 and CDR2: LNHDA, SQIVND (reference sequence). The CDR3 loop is CGPPSRTEAFF. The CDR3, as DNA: TGTGGACCCCCCTCCAGGACTGAAGCTTTCTTT. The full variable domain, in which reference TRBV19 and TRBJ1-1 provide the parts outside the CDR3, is DGGITQSPKYLFRKEGQNVTLSCEQNLNHDAMYWYRQDPGQGLRLIYYSQIVNDFQKGDIAEGYSVSREKKESFPLTVTSAQKNPTAFYLCGPPSRTEAFFGQGTRLTVV.

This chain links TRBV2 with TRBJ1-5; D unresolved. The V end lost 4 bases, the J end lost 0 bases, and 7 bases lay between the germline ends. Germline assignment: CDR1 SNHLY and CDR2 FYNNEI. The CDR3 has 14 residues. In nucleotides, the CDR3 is TGTGCCAGCAGTGGGGGAGATAGCAATCAGCCCCAGCATTTT. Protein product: CASSGGDSNQPQHF. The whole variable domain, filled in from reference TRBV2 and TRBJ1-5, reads EPEVTQTPSHQVTQMGQEVILRCVPISNHLYFYWYRQILGQKVEFLVSFYNNEISEKSEIFDDQFSVERPDGSNFTLKIRSTKLEDSAMYFCASSGGDSNQPQHFGDGTRLSIL.

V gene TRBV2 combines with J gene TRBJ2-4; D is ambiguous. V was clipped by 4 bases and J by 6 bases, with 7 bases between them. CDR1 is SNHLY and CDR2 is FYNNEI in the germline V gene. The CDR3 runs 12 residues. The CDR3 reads CASSVNRNIQYF. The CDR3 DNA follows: TGTGCCAGCAGTGTCAATAGAAACATTCAGTACTTC.

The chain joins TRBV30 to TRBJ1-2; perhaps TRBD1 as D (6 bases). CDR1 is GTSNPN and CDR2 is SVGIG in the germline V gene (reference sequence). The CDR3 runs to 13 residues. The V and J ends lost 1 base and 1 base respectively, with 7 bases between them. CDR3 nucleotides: TGTGCCTGGAGTGGACAGGATAACTATGGCTACACCTTC. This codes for CAWSGQDNYGYTF.

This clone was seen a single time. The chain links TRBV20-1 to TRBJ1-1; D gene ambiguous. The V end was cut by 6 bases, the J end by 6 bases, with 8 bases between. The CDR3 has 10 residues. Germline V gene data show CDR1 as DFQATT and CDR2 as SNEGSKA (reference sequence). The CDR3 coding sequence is TGCAGTGCCCGGGTGCCTGAAGCTTTCTTT. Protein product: CSARVPEAFF.

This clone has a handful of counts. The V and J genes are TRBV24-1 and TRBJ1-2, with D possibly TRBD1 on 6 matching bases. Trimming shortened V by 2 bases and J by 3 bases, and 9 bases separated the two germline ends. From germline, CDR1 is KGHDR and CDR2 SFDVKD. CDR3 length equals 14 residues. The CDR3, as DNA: TGTGCCACCAGTGATTCCACAGGGTACTATGGCTACACCTTC. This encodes CATSDSTGYYGYTF.

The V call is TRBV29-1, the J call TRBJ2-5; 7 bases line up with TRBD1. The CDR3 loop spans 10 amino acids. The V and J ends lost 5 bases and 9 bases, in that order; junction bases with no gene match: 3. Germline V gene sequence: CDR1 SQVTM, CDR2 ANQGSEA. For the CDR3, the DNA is TGCAGCGTTTACCAGGGGGCCCAGTACTTC. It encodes CSVYQGAQYF.

The CDR3 nucleotides are TGTGCCAGCAGCGTACAAGCAGGGGTTGGAAACACCATATATTTT. It encodes CASSVQAGVGNTIYF. This chain joins TRBV9 and TRBJ1-3; possibly TRBD1 for D (6 bases). V lost 1 base and J lost 3, with 11 bases in between. The CDR3 sequence is 15 residues long. In germline, CDR1 is SGDLS, CDR2 YYNGEE.

The CDR3 DNA is TGCAGTGCCAGGGTATCTGGGCCCCAGCATTTT. Protein sequence: CSARVSGPQHF. V and J are TRBV20-1 and TRBJ1-5; D may be TRBD1 (5 bases). V was trimmed by 6 bases and J by 9 bases, leaving 12 bases between them. This CDR3 contains 11 residues. Germline V gene lookup returns CDR1 DFQATT and CDR2 SNEGSKA (reference sequence).

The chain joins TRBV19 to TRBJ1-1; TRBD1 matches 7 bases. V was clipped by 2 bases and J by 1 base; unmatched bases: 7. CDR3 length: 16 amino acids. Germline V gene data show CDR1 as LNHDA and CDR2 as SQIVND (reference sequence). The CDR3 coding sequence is TGTGCCAGTAGTATATTTACAGGGGAAGGGAACACTGAAGCTTTCTTT. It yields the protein CASSIFTGEGNTEAFF.

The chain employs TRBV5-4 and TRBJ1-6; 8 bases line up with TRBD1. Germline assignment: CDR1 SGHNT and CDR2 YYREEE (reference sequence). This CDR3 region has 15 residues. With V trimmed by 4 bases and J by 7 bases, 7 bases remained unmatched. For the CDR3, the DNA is TGTGCCAGCAGCCTCCGGGACAGGATCAATTCACCCCTCCACTTT. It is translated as CASSLRDRINSPLHF. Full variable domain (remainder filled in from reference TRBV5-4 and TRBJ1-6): ETGVTQSPTHLIKTRGQQVTLRCSSQSGHNTVSWYQQALGQGPQFIFQYYREEENGRGNFPPRFSGLQFPNYSSELNVNALELDDSALYLCASSLRDRINSPLHFGNGTRLTVT.

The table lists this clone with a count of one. CDR3 residues: CASSLKGQGGQPQHF. The CDR3 DNA is TGTGCCAGCAGCTTAAAGGGACAGGGAGGTCAGCCCCAGCATTTT. The chain combines TRBV7-2 with TRBJ1-5; 9 bases are shared with TRBD1. The CDR3 is 15 amino acids. The germline V gene encodes CDR1 SGHTA and CDR2 FQGNSA. V gave up 2 bases and J gave up 6 bases; unmatched junction bases: 5.

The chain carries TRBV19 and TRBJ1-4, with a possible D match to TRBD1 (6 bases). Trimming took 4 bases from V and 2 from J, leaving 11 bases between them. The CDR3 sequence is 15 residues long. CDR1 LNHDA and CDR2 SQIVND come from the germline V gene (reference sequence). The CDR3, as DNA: TGTGCCAGTAGTAGCTGGACAGCTACTAATGAAAAACTGTTTTTT. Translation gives CASSSWTATNEKLFF.

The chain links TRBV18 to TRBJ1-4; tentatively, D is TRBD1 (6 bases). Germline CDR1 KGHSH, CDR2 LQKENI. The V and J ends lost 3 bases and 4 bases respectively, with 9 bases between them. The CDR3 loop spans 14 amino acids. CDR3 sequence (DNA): TGTGCCAGCTCACCGGGACACCTTAATGAAAAACTGTTTTTT. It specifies CASSPGHLNEKLFF.

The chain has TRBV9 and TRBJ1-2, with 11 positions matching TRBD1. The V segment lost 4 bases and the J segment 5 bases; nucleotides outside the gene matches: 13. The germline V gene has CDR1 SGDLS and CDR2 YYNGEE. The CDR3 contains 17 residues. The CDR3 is CASSPRTGGLSLYGYTF. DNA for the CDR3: TGTGCCAGCAGCCCCAGGACAGGGGGCCTTTCCCTGTATGGCTACACCTTC.

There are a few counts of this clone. The CDR3 loop reads CASSPIAGGPNTQYF. The CDR3, as DNA: TGTGCCAGTAGCCCGATAGCGGGAGGGCCGAATACGCAGTATTTT. The rearrangement uses TRBV19 and TRBJ2-3, with TRBD2 identical over 11 bases. Trimming at V came to 6 bases and at J to 7 bases, leaving 9 bases not matched to a gene. This CDR3 comprises 15 residues. Germline-derived CDR1 and CDR2 are LNHDA and SQIVND (reference sequence).

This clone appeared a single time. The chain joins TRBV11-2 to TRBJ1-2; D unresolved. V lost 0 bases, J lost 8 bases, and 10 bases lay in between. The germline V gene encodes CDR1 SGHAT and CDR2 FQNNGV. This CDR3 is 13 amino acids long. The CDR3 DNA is TGTGCCAGCAGCTTAGACCGGGAAACCGGCTACACCTTC. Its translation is CASSLDRETGYTF. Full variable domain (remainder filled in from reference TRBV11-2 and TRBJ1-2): EAGVAQSPRYKIIEKRQSVAFWCNPISGHATLYWYQQILGQGPKLLIQFQNNGVVDDSQLPKDRFSAERLKGVDSTLKIQPAKLEDSAVYLCASSLDRETGYTFGSGTRLTVV.

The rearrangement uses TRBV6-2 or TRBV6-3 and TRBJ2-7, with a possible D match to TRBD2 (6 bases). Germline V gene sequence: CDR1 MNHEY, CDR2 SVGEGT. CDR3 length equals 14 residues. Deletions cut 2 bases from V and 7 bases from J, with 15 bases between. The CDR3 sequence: CASSYPLRGKEQYF. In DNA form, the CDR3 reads TGTGCCAGCAGTTACCCCCTGCGGGGAAAGGAGCAGTACTTC.

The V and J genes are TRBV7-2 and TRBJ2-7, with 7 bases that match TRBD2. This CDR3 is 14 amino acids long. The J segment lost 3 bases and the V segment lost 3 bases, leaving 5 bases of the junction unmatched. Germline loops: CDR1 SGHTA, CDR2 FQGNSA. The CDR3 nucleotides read TGTGCCAGCAGCTTGACTAGCTCTATCTACGAGCAGTACTTC. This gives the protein CASSLTSSIYEQYF.

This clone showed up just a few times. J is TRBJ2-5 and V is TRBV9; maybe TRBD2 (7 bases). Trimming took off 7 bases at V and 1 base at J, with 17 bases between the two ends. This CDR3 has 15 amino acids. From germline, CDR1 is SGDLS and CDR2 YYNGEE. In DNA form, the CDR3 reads TGTGCCAGCTCCGCGGGGGCAGCGGGCCAAGAGACCCAGTACTTC. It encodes CASSAGAAGQETQYF. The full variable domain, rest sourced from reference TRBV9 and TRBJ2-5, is DSGVTQTPKHLITATGQRVTLRCSPRSGDLSVYWYQQSLDQGLQFLIQYYNGEERAKGNILERFSAQQFPDLHSELNLSSLELGDSALYFCASSAGAAGQETQYFGPGTRLLVL.